This is a list of T cell receptor beta chains from one sample in a study of CD8 T cells in ankylosing spondylitis. TCRdb redid the calling of the 5' RACE reads with MiXCR, one entry per CDR3 protein. Of approximately 250,000 distinct CDR3 sequences listed, around 25% were seen once; the top ten hold over 0.55%. Sequences were obtained from blood, either unsorted or a sorted T cell fraction (not recorded which). These receptors were obtained from a male donor with ankylosing spondylitis or in good health (not recorded which). CDR3s include the opening cysteine and the closing phenylalanine or tryptophan. Fields, in order: V gene, J gene, D gene, clone size, CDR3 protein, CDR3 DNA. A D gene is named only where the DNA matches it firmly. Clone size is shown for a subset of rows, as once, few, many or a class of expanded clone.

>TRBV4-2|TRBJ2-5|TRBD2|.
CASSQGGLAGAETQYF
TGTGCCAGCAGCCAAGGGGGACTAGCGGGGGCGGAGACCCAGTACTTC
>TRBV6-1|TRBJ1-6|TRBD1|many
CASSPSSTGILHF
TGTGCCAGCAGTCCCTCCTCGACAGGGATACTCCACTTT
>TRBV3-1|TRBJ1-2|.|.
CASRPSTPAFYGYTF
TGTGCCAGCAGGCCCTCGACTCCTGCTTTCTATGGCTACACCTTC
>TRBV27|TRBJ2-7|.|many
CASRGSGPHYEQYF
TGTGCCAGCCGTGGCAGCGGGCCCCACTACGAGCAGTACTTC
>TRBV10-3|TRBJ2-2|.|.
CAIRDILANTGELFF
TGTGCCATCAGGGACATCCTCGCGAACACCGGGGAGCTGTTTTTT
>TRBV25-1|TRBJ2-5|TRBD2|few
CASTIAGGQETQYF
TGTGCCAGCACTATAGCGGGGGGGCAAGAGACCCAGTACTTC
>TRBV20-1|TRBJ2-5|.|.
CSVQRLGEETQYF
TGCAGTGTACAAAGACTGGGTGAAGAGACCCAGTACTTC
>TRBV5-5|TRBJ2-3|.|few
CASSSLGTRSTDTQYF
TGTGCCAGCAGCTCTTTGGGGACGAGGAGCACAGATACGCAGTATTTT
>TRBV30|TRBJ2-1|.|few
CAWKESWTINEQFF
TGTGCCTGGAAGGAGAGTTGGACGATCAATGAGCAGTTCTTC
>TRBV12-3/TRBV12-4|TRBJ2-7|.|.
CASSLEVGGEQYF
TGTGCCAGCAGTTTAGAAGTAGGAGGCGAGCAGTACTTC
>TRBV10-1|TRBJ2-2|TRBD1|.
CASSPGQANTGELFF
TGCGCCAGCAGCCCGGGACAGGCGAACACCGGGGAGCTGTTTTTT
>TRBV2|TRBJ1-1|.|many
CASRARTAEAFF
TGTGCCAGCAGAGCTCGAACGGCTGAAGCTTTCTTT
>TRBV29-1|TRBJ2-1|TRBD1|many
CSVGRQGANMGEQFF
TGCAGCGTTGGCCGACAGGGGGCTAATATGGGTGAGCAGTTCTTC
>TRBV29-1|TRBJ1-2|TRBD1|.
CSAGSLRGPWGYTF
TGCAGCGCCGGGAGCCTCAGGGGGCCTTGGGGCTACACCTTC
>TRBV20-1|TRBJ1-5|TRBD1|many
CSAGTGSNQPQHF
TGCAGTGCAGGGACAGGAAGCAATCAGCCCCAGCATTTT
>TRBV12-3/TRBV12-4|TRBJ2-2|.|many
CASSFPGTGELFF
TGTGCCAGCAGTTTCCCGGGGACCGGGGAGCTGTTTTTT
>TRBV7-9|TRBJ1-2|.|.
CASSLEIRLGYTF
TGTGCCAGCAGCTTAGAGATCCGACTGGGCTACACCTTC
>TRBV7-2|TRBJ2-7|TRBD2|few
CASSPTGAGGFHEQYF
TGTGCCAGCAGCCCCACTGGAGCGGGGGGGTTCCACGAGCAGTACTTC
>TRBV20-1|TRBJ1-2|TRBD1|many
CSAPLGQGNYGYTF
TGCAGTGCTCCTCTCGGACAGGGGAACTATGGCTACACCTTC
>TRBV29-1|TRBJ2-3|TRBD1|.
CSTQKRGTGGWVGTDTQYF
TGCAGCACACAGAAAAGAGGGACAGGGGGCTGGGTTGGCACAGATACGCAGTATTTT
>TRBV7-7|TRBJ2-5|.|.
CASSRSLRSKLRETQYF
TGTGCCAGCAGCCGATCCCTGAGGTCTAAATTAAGGGAGACCCAGTACTTC
>TRBV6-1|TRBJ2-5|.|few
CASTSFSRQETQYF
TGTGCCAGCACCTCCTTTAGTCGTCAAGAGACCCAGTACTTC
>TRBV20-1|TRBJ1-1|.|few
CSASDQGGNTEAFF
TGCAGTGCTAGTGACCAGGGAGGTAACACTGAAGCTTTCTTT
>TRBV12-3/TRBV12-4|TRBJ2-1|.|.
CASSWGDSPQFF
TGTGCCAGCAGTTGGGGGGACAGTCCCCAGTTCTTC
>TRBV20-1|TRBJ2-6|.|.
CSARGRYSGANVLTF
TGTAGTGCTAGAGGGCGTTACTCTGGGGCCAACGTCCTGACTTTC
>TRBV7-6|TRBJ2-3|.|.
CASSSGANEFTDTQYF
TGTGCCAGCAGCTCGGGGGCAAACGAGTTCACAGATACGCAGTATTTT
>TRBV7-3|TRBJ2-7|.|many
CASSLSPGLLYEQYF
TGTGCCAGCAGCTTAAGTCCAGGCCTACTCTACGAGCAGTACTTC
>TRBV20-1|TRBJ2-1|TRBD2|.
CSASSGGARYNEQFF
TGCAGTGCCTCTAGCGGGGGGGCGAGGTACAATGAGCAGTTCTTC
>TRBV2|TRBJ1-1|.|many
CASKIDSPNTEAFF
TGTGCCAGCAAAATCGACAGCCCGAACACTGAAGCTTTCTTT
>TRBV20-1|TRBJ2-7|TRBD1|.
CSAIDSTGDNYEQYF
TGCAGTGCTATAGATTCAACAGGGGATAATTACGAGCAGTACTTC
>TRBV5-1|TRBJ2-4|TRBD1|many
CASSLGQGNIQYF
TGCGCCAGCAGCTTGGGACAGGGCAACATTCAGTACTTC
>TRBV20-1|TRBJ1-6|.|few
CSAGSDKAPLHF
TGCAGTGCAGGGAGCGATAAGGCACCCCTCCACTTT
>TRBV12-3/TRBV12-4|TRBJ1-2|.|many
CASRGSNYGYTF
TGTGCCAGCAGGGGCTCTAACTATGGCTACACCTTC
>TRBV29-1|TRBJ2-1|.|many
CSVGGGHSSYNEQFF
TGCAGCGTTGGGGGCGGGCACAGCTCCTACAATGAGCAGTTCTTC
>TRBV20-1|TRBJ2-5|.|.
CSARGQGPKVETQYF
TGCAGTGCTAGAGGACAAGGACCCAAGGTGGAGACCCAGTACTTC
>TRBV20-1|TRBJ2-7|TRBD1|many
CSARAPGQSSYEQYF
TGCAGTGCTAGAGCACCGGGACAGTCCTCCTACGAGCAGTACTTC
>TRBV12-3/TRBV12-4|TRBJ2-7|TRBD1|.
CASSPRTGGEQYF
TGTGCCAGCAGTCCCCGGACAGGGGGCGAGCAGTACTTC
>TRBV12-3/TRBV12-4|TRBJ2-5|TRBD2|many
CASSRLAGETQYF
TGTGCCAGCAGCAGACTAGCGGGGGAGACCCAGTACTTC
>TRBV20-1|TRBJ2-7|.|.
CSPYLHRDYEQYF
TGCAGTCCCTACTTACACCGAGACTACGAGCAGTACTTC
>TRBV20-1|TRBJ2-7|TRBD2|few
CSARVASGGDEQYF
TGCAGTGCTAGAGTGGCTAGCGGGGGCGACGAGCAGTACTTC
>TRBV12-3/TRBV12-4|TRBJ1-5|TRBD1|.
CASNPTGAEQPQHF
TGTGCCAGCAACCCGACAGGGGCGGAACAGCCCCAGCATTTT
>TRBV12-3/TRBV12-4|TRBJ1-3|.|.
CASGTGNTIYF
TGTGCCAGCGGGACTGGAAACACCATATATTTT
>TRBV6-5|TRBJ2-7|TRBD1|once
CASSYSRDRGIPYEQYF
TGTGCCAGCAGTTACTCGAGGGACAGGGGGATCCCCTACGAGCAGTACTTC
>TRBV5-1|TRBJ1-2|.|once
CASSLGGSDYGYTF
TGCGCCAGCAGCTTGGGAGGCAGTGACTATGGCTACACCTTC
>TRBV20-1|TRBJ1-5|.|.
CSASWGPELNQPQHF
TGCAGTGCTAGCTGGGGGCCGGAGCTCAATCAGCCCCAGCATTTT
>TRBV6-2/TRBV6-3|TRBJ2-5|.|many
CASRPTTRSAIETQYF
TGTGCCAGCAGACCTACGACAAGGTCGGCTATTGAGACCCAGTACTTC
>TRBV11-2|TRBJ2-1|TRBD2|.
CASSQRLAGNYNEQFF
TGTGCCAGCAGCCAGAGACTAGCGGGGAACTACAATGAGCAGTTCTTC